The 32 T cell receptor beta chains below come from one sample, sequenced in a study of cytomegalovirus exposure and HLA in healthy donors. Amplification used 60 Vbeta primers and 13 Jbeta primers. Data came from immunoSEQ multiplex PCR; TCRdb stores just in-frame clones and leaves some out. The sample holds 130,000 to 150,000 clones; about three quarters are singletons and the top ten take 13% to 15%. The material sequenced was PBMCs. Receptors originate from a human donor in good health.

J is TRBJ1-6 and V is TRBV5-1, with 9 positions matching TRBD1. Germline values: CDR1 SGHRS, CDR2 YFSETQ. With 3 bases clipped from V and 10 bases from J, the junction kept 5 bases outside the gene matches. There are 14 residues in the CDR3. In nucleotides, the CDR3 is TGCGCCAGCAGCTGGGGACAGGGAGAGTCACCCCTCCACTTT. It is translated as CASSWGQGESPLHF.

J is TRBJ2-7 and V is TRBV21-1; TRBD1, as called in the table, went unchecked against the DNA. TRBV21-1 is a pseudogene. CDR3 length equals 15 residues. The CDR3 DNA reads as TGTGCCAGCAGCAAAGAGACAGCACTCCACTACGAGCAGTACTTC. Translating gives CASSKETALHYEQYF.

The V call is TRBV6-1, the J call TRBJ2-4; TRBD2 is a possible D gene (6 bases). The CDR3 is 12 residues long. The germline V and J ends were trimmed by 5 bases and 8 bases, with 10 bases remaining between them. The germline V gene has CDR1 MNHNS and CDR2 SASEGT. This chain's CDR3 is CASSRERDIQYF. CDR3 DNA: TGTGCCAGCAGTCGGGAGAGGGACATTCAGTACTTC.

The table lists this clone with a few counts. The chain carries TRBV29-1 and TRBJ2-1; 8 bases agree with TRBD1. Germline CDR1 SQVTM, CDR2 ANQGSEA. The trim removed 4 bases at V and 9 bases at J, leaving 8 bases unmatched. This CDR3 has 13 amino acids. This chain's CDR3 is CSVGRQGIVEQFF. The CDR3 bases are TGCAGCGTTGGACGACAGGGGATTGTTGAGCAGTTCTTC.

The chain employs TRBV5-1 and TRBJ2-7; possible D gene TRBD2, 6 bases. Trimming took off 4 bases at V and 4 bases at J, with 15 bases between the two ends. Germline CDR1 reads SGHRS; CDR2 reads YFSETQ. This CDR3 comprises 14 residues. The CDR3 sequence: CASSPRGNLYEQYF. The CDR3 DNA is TGCGCCAGCAGCCCACGGGGGAATTTATACGAGCAGTACTTC.

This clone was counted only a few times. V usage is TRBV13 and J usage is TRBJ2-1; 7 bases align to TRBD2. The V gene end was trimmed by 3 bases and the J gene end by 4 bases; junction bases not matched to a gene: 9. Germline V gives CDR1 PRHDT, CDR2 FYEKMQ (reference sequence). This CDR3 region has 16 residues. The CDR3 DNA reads TGTGCCAGCAGCTTTAACGCGGCGGGAGTTTACAATGAGCAGTTCTTC. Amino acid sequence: CASSFNAAGVYNEQFF.

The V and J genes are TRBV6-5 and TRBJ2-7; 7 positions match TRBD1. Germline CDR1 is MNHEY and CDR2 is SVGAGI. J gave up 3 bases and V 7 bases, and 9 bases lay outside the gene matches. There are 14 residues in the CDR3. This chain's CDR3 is CASKRTGVSYEQYF. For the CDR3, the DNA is TGTGCCAGCAAGAGAACAGGGGTAAGCTACGAGCAGTACTTC.

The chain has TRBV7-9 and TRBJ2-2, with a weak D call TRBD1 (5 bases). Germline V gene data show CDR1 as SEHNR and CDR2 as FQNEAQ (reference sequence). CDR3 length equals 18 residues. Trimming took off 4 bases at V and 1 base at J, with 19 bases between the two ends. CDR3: CASSYTTYRSGNTGELFF. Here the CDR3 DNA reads TGTGCCAGCAGCTATACCACTTACAGGTCAGGGAACACCGGGGAGCTGTTTTTT.

The CDR3 region is CASSPAGSGSKSTDTQYF. The DNA for the CDR3 is TGCGCCAGCAGCCCGGCGGGTAGCGGGAGTAAGAGTACAGATACGCAGTATTTT. V usage is TRBV4-1 and J usage is TRBJ2-3; TRBD2 matches at 9 bases. The CDR3 consists of 18 residues. The junction had 14 bases not matched to a gene; V was cut back by 4 bases and J by 3 bases. CDR1 is MGHRA, CDR2 YSYEKL, per germline.

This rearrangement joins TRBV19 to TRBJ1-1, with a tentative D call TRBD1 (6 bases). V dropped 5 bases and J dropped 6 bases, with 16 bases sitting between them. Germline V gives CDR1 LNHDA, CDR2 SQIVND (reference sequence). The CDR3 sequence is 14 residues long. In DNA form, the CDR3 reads TGTGCCAGTAGTCAACAGGGTTCGGTCCCTGAAGCTTTCTTT. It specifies CASSQQGSVPEAFF.

The CDR3 DNA reads TGTGCCAGCAGTTACTCCCAGGGGGGCACTGAAGCTTTCTTT. This sequence encodes CASSYSQGGTEAFF. This chain joins TRBV6-6 and TRBJ1-1; TRBD1 matches at 7 bases. The V and J ends lost 0 bases and 4 bases, in that order; junction bases with no gene match: 2. The CDR3 is made up of 14 amino acids. In germline, CDR1 is MNHNY, CDR2 SVGAGI (reference sequence).

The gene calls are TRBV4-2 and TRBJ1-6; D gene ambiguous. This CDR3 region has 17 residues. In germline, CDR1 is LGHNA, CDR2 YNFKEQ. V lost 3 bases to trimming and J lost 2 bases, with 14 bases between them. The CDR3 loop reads CASSHLTGETYNSPLHF. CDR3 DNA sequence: TGTGCCAGCAGCCACCTAACCGGGGAAACCTATAATTCACCCCTCCACTTT.

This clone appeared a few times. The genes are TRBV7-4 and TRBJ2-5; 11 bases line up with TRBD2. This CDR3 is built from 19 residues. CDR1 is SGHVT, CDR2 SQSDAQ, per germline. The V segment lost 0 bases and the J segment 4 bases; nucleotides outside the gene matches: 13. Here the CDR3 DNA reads TGTGCCAGCAGCTTAGCGGGGCGACTAGCGGGAATCTTTAGAGAGACCCAGTACTTC. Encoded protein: CASSLAGRLAGIFRETQYF.

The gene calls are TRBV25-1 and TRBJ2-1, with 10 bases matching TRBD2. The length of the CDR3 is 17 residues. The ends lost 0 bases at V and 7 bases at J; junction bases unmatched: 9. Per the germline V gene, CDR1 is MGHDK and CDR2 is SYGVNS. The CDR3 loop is CASSEYPAGGPWNEQFF. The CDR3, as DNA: TGTGCCAGCAGTGAATACCCAGCGGGAGGGCCGTGGAATGAGCAGTTCTTC.

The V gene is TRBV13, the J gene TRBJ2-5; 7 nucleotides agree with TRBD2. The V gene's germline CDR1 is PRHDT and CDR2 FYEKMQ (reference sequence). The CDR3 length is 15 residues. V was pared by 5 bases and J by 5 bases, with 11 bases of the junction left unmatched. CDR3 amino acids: CASSTRGEGGETQYF. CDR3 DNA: TGTGCCAGCAGCACCCGGGGGGAGGGAGGGGAGACCCAGTACTTC. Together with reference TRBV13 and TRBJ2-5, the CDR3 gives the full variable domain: AAGVIQSPRHLIKEKRETATLKCYPIPRHDTVYWYQQGPGQDPQFLISFYEKMQSDKGSIPDRFSAQQFSDYHSELNMSSLELGDSALYFCASSTRGEGGETQYFGPGTRLLVL.

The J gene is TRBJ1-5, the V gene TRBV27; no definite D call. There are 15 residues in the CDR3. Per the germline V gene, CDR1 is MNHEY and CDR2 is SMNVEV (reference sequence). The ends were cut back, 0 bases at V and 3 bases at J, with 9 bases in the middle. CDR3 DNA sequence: TGTGCCAGCAGTTTATCGCCGGTTCTCAATCAGCCCCAGCATTTT. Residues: CASSLSPVLNQPQHF.

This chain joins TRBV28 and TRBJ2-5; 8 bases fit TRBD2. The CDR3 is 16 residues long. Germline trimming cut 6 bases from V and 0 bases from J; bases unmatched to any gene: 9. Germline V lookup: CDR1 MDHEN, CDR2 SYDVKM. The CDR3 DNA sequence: TGTGCCAGCAGCACCACTAGCGGCACAAACCAAGAGACCCAGTACTTC. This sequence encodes CASSTTSGTNQETQYF.

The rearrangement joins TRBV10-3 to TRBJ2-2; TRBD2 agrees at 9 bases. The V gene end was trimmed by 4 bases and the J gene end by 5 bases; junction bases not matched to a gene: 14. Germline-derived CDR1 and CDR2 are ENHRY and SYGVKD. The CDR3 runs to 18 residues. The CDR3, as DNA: TGTGCCATCAGTGCCTCCCGGAGGGTAGCGGGAGATACCGGGGAGCTGTTTTTT. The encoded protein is CAISASRRVAGDTGELFF.

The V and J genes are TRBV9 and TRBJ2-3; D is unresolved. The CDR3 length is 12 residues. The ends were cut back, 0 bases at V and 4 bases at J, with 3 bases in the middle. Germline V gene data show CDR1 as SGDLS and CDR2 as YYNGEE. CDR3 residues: CASSVAADTQYF. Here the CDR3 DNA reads TGTGCCAGCAGCGTAGCGGCAGATACGCAGTATTTT.

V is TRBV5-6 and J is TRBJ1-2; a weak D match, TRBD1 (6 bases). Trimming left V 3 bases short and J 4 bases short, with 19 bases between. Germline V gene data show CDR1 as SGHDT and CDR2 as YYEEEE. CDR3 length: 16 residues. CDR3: CASSSPRGATSYGYTF. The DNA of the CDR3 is TGTGCCAGCAGCTCCCCACGGGGGGCGACATCCTATGGCTACACCTTC.

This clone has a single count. Written as DNA, the CDR3 is TGTGCCAGTAGTTCCGACAGGGCGTCGGATACGCAGTATTTT. Protein: CASSSDRASDTQYF. The chain couples TRBV19 to TRBJ2-3; TRBD1 agrees at 7 bases. With V trimmed by 5 bases and J by 6 bases, 8 bases remained unmatched. CDR3 length equals 14 residues. The germline gives CDR1 LNHDA, CDR2 SQIVND (reference sequence).

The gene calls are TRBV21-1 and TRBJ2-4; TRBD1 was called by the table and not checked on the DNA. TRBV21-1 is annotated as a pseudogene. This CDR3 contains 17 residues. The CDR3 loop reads CASSDQGTGIYKNIQYF. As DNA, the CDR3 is TGTGCCAGCAGCGACCAAGGGACAGGGATATACAAAAACATTCAGTACTTC.

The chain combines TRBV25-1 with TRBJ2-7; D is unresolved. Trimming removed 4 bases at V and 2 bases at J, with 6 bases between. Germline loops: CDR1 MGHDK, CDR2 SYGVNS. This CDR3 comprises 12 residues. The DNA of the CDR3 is TGTGCCAGCAGTGTGAGAGCCTACGAGCAGTACTTC. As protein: CASSVRAYEQYF.

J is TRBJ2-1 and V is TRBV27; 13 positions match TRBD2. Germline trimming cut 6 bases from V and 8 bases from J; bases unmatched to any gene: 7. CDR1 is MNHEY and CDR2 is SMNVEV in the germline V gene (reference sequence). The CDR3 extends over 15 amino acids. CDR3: CASRTTSGGAHEQFF. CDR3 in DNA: TGTGCCAGCAGAACCACTAGCGGGGGGGCCCATGAGCAGTTCTTC.

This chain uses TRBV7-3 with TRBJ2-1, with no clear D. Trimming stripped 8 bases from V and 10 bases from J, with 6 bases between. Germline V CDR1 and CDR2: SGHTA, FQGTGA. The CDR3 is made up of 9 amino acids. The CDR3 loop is CASSGEQFF. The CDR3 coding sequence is TGTGCCAGCTCCGGGGAGCAGTTCTTC.

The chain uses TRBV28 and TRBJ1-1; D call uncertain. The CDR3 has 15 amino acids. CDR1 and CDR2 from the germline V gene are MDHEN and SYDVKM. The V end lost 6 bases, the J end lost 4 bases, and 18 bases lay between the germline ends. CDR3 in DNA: TGTGCCAGCAGGCCCCTTGGTTACACGGGCACTGAAGCTTTCTTT. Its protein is CASRPLGYTGTEAFF.

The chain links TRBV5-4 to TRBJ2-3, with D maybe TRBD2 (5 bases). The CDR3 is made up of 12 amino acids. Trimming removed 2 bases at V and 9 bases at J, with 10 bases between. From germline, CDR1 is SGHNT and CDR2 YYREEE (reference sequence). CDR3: CASSFVEETQYF. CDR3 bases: TGTGCCAGCAGCTTCGTGGAGGAGACGCAGTATTTT.

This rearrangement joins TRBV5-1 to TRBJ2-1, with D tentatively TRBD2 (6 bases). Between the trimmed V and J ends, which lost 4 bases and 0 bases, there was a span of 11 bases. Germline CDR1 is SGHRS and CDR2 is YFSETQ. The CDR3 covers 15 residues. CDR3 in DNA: TGCGCCAGCAGCCTGACTAGTTTCTCCTACAATGAGCAGTTCTTC. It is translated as CASSLTSFSYNEQFF. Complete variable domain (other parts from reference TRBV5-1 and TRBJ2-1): KAGVTQTPRYLIKTRGQQVTLSCSPISGHRSVSWYQQTPGQGLQFLFEYFSETQRNKGNFPGRFSGRQFSNSRSEMNVSTLELGDSALYLCASSLTSFSYNEQFFGPGTRLTVL.

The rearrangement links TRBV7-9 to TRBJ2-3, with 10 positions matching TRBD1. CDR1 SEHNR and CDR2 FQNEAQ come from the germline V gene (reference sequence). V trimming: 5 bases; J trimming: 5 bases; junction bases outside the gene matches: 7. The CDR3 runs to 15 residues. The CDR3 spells CASSRDRGRGDTQYF. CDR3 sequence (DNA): TGTGCCAGCAGCAGAGACAGGGGGCGCGGAGATACGCAGTATTTT. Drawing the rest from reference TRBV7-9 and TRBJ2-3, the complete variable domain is DTGVSQNPRHKITKRGQNVTFRCDPISEHNRLYWYRQTLGQGPEFLTYFQNEAQLEKSRLLSDRFSAERPKGSFSTLEIQRTEQGDSAMYLCASSRDRGRGDTQYFGPGTRLTVL.

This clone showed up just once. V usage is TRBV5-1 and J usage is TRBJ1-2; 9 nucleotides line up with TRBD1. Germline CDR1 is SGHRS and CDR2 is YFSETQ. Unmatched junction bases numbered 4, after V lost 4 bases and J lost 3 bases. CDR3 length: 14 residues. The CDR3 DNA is TGCGCCAGCAGCGTCGGACAGGGGTACTATGGCTACACCTTC. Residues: CASSVGQGYYGYTF.

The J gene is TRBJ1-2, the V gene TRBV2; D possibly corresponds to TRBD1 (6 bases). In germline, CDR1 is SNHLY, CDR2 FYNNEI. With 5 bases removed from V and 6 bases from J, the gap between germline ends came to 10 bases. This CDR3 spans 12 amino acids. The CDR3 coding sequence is TGTGCCAGCAGTCTCAGGGGAGATGGCTACACCTTC. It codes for CASSLRGDGYTF.

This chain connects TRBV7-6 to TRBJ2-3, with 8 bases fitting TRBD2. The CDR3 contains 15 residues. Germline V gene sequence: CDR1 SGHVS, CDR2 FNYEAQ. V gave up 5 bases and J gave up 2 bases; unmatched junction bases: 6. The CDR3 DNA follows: TGTGCCAGCAGCCCCCCCGGGGGGGCCACAGATACGCAGTATTTT. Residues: CASSPPGGATDTQYF.